The 8 T cell receptor beta chains below were found in one sample sequenced in a study of TIL therapy for anti-PD-1-resistant metastatic lung cancer. Time point denoted: pre-treatment sample, taken before nivolumab and TIL therapy. Tumor tissue came from excised metastases, mostly pleural nodules or supraclavicular lymph nodes. The libraries were made with immunoSEQ v3. Libraries were prepared by immunoSEQ multiplex PCR; TCRdb keeps only in-frame clonotypes and omits some of them. This sample has approximately 12,000 clones, with about 54% found just once. This material consisted of tumor tissue, taken at baseline. Every receptor here comes from a person aged 25 to 79 with non-small cell lung cancer.

The chain couples TRBV19 to TRBJ1-5; D unresolved. This CDR3 comprises 16 residues. CDR1 LNHDA and CDR2 SQIVND come from the germline V gene (reference sequence). Trimming pared 3 bases from V and 2 bases from J, leaving 14 bases between. The CDR3 is CASSILSADGNQPQHF. In nucleotides, the CDR3 is TGTGCCAGTAGTATTCTCTCGGCCGACGGCAATCAGCCCCAGCATTTT.

The chain uses TRBV28 and TRBJ1-1; no firm D call. CDR3 size: 12 residues. The germline V gene has CDR1 MDHEN and CDR2 SYDVKM. The germline V and J ends were trimmed by 8 bases and 4 bases, with 11 bases remaining between them. The CDR3 is CASEKRRTEAFF. The CDR3 DNA sequence: TGTGCCAGCGAAAAAAGGCGCACTGAAGCTTTCTTT.

This clone was seen only a few times. V and J are TRBV9 and TRBJ2-7; 8 bases are a match to TRBD2. This CDR3 is built from 16 residues. The V gene's germline CDR1 is SGDLS and CDR2 YYNGEE. V lost 4 bases and J lost 4; bases outside the gene matches: 13. The DNA for the CDR3 is TGTGCCAGCAGCTCCGGGGGGGATTTTACATTATACGAGCAGTACTTC. Amino acids: CASSSGGDFTLYEQYF.

The chain carries TRBV6-4 and TRBJ1-6, with unresolved D. CDR3 length equals 12 residues. Germline V gives CDR1 MRHNA, CDR2 SNTAGT. Trimming pared 6 bases from V and 9 bases from J, leaving 9 bases between. CDR3 residues: CASSENCSPLHF. CDR3 nucleotides: TGTGCCAGCAGCGAGAATTGTTCACCCCTCCACTTT.

The chain has TRBV10-1 and TRBJ2-2; D not resolved. Trimming stripped 3 bases from V and 0 bases from J, with 8 bases between. From germline, CDR1 is WNHNN and CDR2 SYGVQD (reference sequence). CDR3 length equals 15 residues. CDR3 loop: CASSDGDPNTGELFF. CDR3 nucleotide sequence: TGCGCCAGCAGTGACGGAGATCCGAACACCGGGGAGCTGTTTTTT.

This clone turned up a few times. This chain uses TRBV12-3 or TRBV12-4 with TRBJ2-2; D unresolved. The CDR3 loop spans 11 amino acids. Trimming removed 2 bases at V and 7 bases at J, with 2 bases between. CDR3 protein: CASSLIGELFF. The CDR3 DNA sequence: TGTGCCAGCAGTTTAATCGGGGAGCTGTTTTTT.

The rearrangement joins TRBV27 to TRBJ2-7; D gene ambiguous. Deletions cut 5 bases from V and 6 bases from J, with 11 bases between. CDR3 length: 12 residues. Germline CDR1 and CDR2: MNHEY and SMNVEV (reference sequence). This CDR3 reads CASSPGGSEQYF. In DNA form, the CDR3 reads TGTGCCAGCAGTCCCGGCGGTAGCGAGCAGTACTTC.

V is TRBV9 and J is TRBJ2-7, with D tentatively TRBD1 (5 bases). This CDR3 contains 14 residues. With 0 bases removed from V and 5 bases from J, the gap between germline ends came to 12 bases. Germline values: CDR1 SGDLS, CDR2 YYNGEE. The CDR3 DNA follows: TGTGCCAGCAGCGTAGACTCATCAGGGAACGAGCAGTACTTC. Translating it yields CASSVDSSGNEQYF.